This is a list of T cell receptor beta chains from one sample in a study of blood T cell repertoires in COVID-19. Libraries were prepared by immunoSEQ multiplex PCR; TCRdb keeps only in-frame clonotypes and omits some of them. Here the sample spans 300,000 to 350,000 clones, 90% to 95% being singletons. The sample was peripheral blood. These receptors all stem from a woman aged 18-29 years who had recovered from COVID-19. CDR3s include the opening cysteine and the closing phenylalanine or tryptophan. A D gene is named only where the DNA matches it firmly. Size is omitted from some rows. Given values are once, few, many or a class for expanded clones.

V gene: TRBV3-1/TRBV3-2
clone size: -
D gene: -
J gene: TRBJ1-2
CDR3 protein: CASSQVGGGRSSYGYTF
CDR3 DNA: TGTGCCAGCAGCCAAGTGGGCGGGGGTCGGTCTAGCTATGGCTACACCTTC

V gene: TRBV9
clone size: -
D gene: TRBD2
J gene: TRBJ2-1
CDR3 protein: CASSVTGTSGLREQFF
CDR3 DNA: TGTGCCAGCAGCGTAACCGGGACTAGCGGCCTGAGGGAGCAGTTCTTC

V gene: TRBV7-6
clone size: -
D gene: TRBD1
J gene: TRBJ1-2
CDR3 protein: CASSSRRDSNYGYTF
CDR3 DNA: TGTGCCAGCAGCTCACGCCGGGACAGCAACTATGGCTACACCTTC

V gene: TRBV5-6
clone size: -
D gene: TRBD2
J gene: TRBJ2-5
CDR3 protein: CASSRPGRSGKETQYF
CDR3 DNA: TGTGCCAGCAGCCGCCCAGGACGGAGCGGGAAGGAGACCCAGTACTTC

V gene: TRBV5-1
clone size: -
D gene: TRBD1
J gene: TRBJ2-3
CDR3 protein: CASRGQGFTDTQYF
CDR3 DNA: TGCGCCAGCAGGGGACAGGGTTTCACAGATACGCAGTATTTT

V gene: TRBV20-1
clone size: -
D gene: -
J gene: TRBJ2-3
CDR3 protein: CSSGSTDTQYF
CDR3 DNA: TGCAGTTCGGGATCAACAGATACGCAGTATTTT

V gene: TRBV24-1
clone size: -
D gene: -
J gene: TRBJ1-2
CDR3 protein: CATSDFRQGVGGYTF
CDR3 DNA: TGTGCCACCAGTGATTTTCGGCAGGGTGTCGGTGGCTACACCTTC

V gene: TRBV7-6
clone size: -
D gene: TRBD1
J gene: TRBJ1-5
CDR3 protein: CASSISGQGNQPQHF
CDR3 DNA: TGTGCCAGCAGCATATCGGGACAGGGCAATCAGCCCCAGCATTTT

V gene: TRBV7-2
clone size: -
D gene: -
J gene: TRBJ2-5
CDR3 protein: CASSLQWREGETQYF
CDR3 DNA: TGTGCCAGCAGCTTACAATGGCGGGAAGGAGAGACCCAGTACTTC

V gene: TRBV10-1
clone size: -
D gene: -
J gene: TRBJ1-1
CDR3 protein: CASSAWTTGTEAFF
CDR3 DNA: TGCGCCAGCAGTGCCTGGACGACAGGCACTGAAGCTTTCTTT

V gene: TRBV6-5
clone size: -
D gene: TRBD1
J gene: TRBJ1-5
CDR3 protein: CASTAGGNQPQHF
CDR3 DNA: TGTGCCAGCACCGCAGGGGGGAATCAGCCCCAGCATTTT

V gene: TRBV3-1/TRBV3-2
clone size: -
D gene: -
J gene: TRBJ2-1
CDR3 protein: CASSRPGEAYNEQFF
CDR3 DNA: TGTGCCAGCAGCCGTCCGGGAGAGGCCTACAATGAGCAGTTCTTC

V gene: TRBV30
clone size: -
D gene: TRBD2
J gene: TRBJ2-5
CDR3 protein: CAWSVGAGGPETQYF
CDR3 DNA: TGTGCCTGGAGTGTCGGCGCGGGAGGGCCGGAGACCCAGTACTTC

V gene: TRBV27
clone size: -
D gene: TRBD2
J gene: TRBJ2-1
CDR3 protein: CASSTTGTSGRTHEQFF
CDR3 DNA: TGTGCCAGCAGTACTACAGGGACTAGCGGGAGAACCCATGAGCAGTTCTTC

V gene: TRBV2
clone size: -
D gene: TRBD2
J gene: TRBJ2-2
CDR3 protein: CASTSSGRITGELFF
CDR3 DNA: TGTGCCAGCACTTCTAGCGGGAGGATCACCGGGGAGCTGTTTTTT

V gene: TRBV7-9
clone size: -
D gene: -
J gene: TRBJ1-1
CDR3 protein: CASSSLQVWNTEAFF
CDR3 DNA: TGTGCCAGCAGCTCGTTACAGGTATGGAACACTGAAGCTTTCTTT

V gene: TRBV11-3
clone size: -
D gene: TRBD1
J gene: TRBJ1-1
CDR3 protein: CASSLFGQGSEAFF
CDR3 DNA: TGTGCCAGCAGCTTATTCGGACAGGGGTCGGAAGCTTTCTTT

V gene: TRBV1
clone size: once
D gene: -
J gene: TRBJ2-3
CDR3 protein: CTSSQPGEGTDTQYF
CDR3 DNA: TGCACCAGCAGCCAACCAGGGGAAGGGACAGATACGCAGTATTTT

V gene: TRBV11-2
clone size: -
D gene: TRBD1
J gene: TRBJ1-4
CDR3 protein: CASSLLTGDGKLFF
CDR3 DNA: TGTGCCAGCAGCTTACTGACAGGGGACGGGAAACTGTTTTTT

V gene: TRBV3-1/TRBV3-2
clone size: -
D gene: -
J gene: TRBJ2-1
CDR3 protein: CASSQFLGAEQFF
CDR3 DNA: TGTGCCAGCAGCCAATTCCTGGGGGCTGAGCAGTTCTTC

V gene: TRBV4-3
clone size: -
D gene: -
J gene: TRBJ1-1
CDR3 protein: CASSQGNRGNTEAFF
CDR3 DNA: TGCGCCAGCAGCCAAGGTAATCGAGGGAACACTGAAGCTTTCTTT

V gene: TRBV7-9
clone size: few
D gene: TRBD1
J gene: TRBJ1-2
CDR3 protein: CASSLTGSIHGYTF
CDR3 DNA: TGTGCCAGCAGCCTGACAGGGTCGATCCATGGCTACACCTTC

V gene: TRBV19
clone size: once
D gene: -
J gene: TRBJ2-6
CDR3 protein: CASKSSGANVLTF
CDR3 DNA: TGTGCCAGTAAGAGCTCTGGGGCCAACGTCCTGACTTTC

V gene: TRBV5-1
clone size: -
D gene: TRBD1
J gene: TRBJ1-2
CDR3 protein: CASSLGQGDYGYTF
CDR3 DNA: TGCGCCAGCAGCTTGGGACAGGGTGACTATGGCTACACCTTC

V gene: TRBV7-9
clone size: few
D gene: -
J gene: TRBJ1-3
CDR3 protein: CASSLPGGVRGNTIYF
CDR3 DNA: TGTGCCAGCAGCTTACCCGGGGGGGTGAGGGGAAACACCATATATTTT

V gene: TRBV10-3
clone size: -
D gene: TRBD1
J gene: TRBJ1-1
CDR3 protein: CAIRAVGQGITEAFF
CDR3 DNA: TGTGCCATCAGGGCCGTTGGACAGGGGATTACTGAAGCTTTCTTT

V gene: TRBV11-3
clone size: -
D gene: TRBD1
J gene: TRBJ2-5
CDR3 protein: CASSLKYPDREETQYF
CDR3 DNA: TGTGCCAGCAGCCTTAAATACCCTGACAGGGAAGAGACCCAGTACTTC

V gene: TRBV7-2
clone size: once
D gene: -
J gene: TRBJ1-3
CDR3 protein: CASSLAGTGNTIYF
CDR3 DNA: TGTGCCAGCAGCTTAGCCGGGACTGGAAACACCATATATTTT

V gene: TRBV27
clone size: -
D gene: TRBD1
J gene: TRBJ1-4
CDR3 protein: CASSFTGALNEKLFF
CDR3 DNA: TGTGCCAGCAGTTTTACAGGGGCCTTGAATGAAAAACTGTTTTTT

V gene: TRBV7-2
clone size: -
D gene: -
J gene: TRBJ1-5
CDR3 protein: CASSPWAGDQPQHF
CDR3 DNA: TGTGCCAGCAGCCCTTGGGCAGGCGATCAGCCCCAGCATTTT

V gene: TRBV12-5
clone size: -
D gene: TRBD1
J gene: TRBJ1-2
CDR3 protein: CASGHPTRDRGVGF
CDR3 DNA: TGTGCTAGTGGTCACCCCACCCGGGACAGGGGGGTCGGGTTC

V gene: TRBV5-6
clone size: -
D gene: -
J gene: TRBJ1-5
CDR3 protein: CASSTGLALNQPQHF
CDR3 DNA: TGTGCCAGCAGCACCGGACTCGCCTTAAATCAGCCCCAGCATTTT

V gene: TRBV7-2
clone size: -
D gene: -
J gene: TRBJ1-1
CDR3 protein: CASSATRNTEAFF
CDR3 DNA: TGTGCCAGCAGCGCAACACGGAACACTGAAGCTTTCTTT

V gene: TRBV14
clone size: -
D gene: -
J gene: TRBJ1-2
CDR3 protein: CASSLGTTWGYTF
CDR3 DNA: TGTGCCAGCAGCCTAGGGACAACGTGGGGCTACACCTTC

V gene: TRBV10-3
clone size: -
D gene: TRBD1
J gene: TRBJ1-2
CDR3 protein: CAISEPLQGHYGYTF
CDR3 DNA: TGTGCCATCAGTGAGCCACTACAGGGGCACTATGGCTACACCTTC

V gene: TRBV9
clone size: -
D gene: -
J gene: TRBJ1-3
CDR3 protein: CASSVVRVGNTIYF
CDR3 DNA: TGTGCCAGCAGCGTAGTCAGGGTTGGAAACACCATATATTTT